This T cell receptor beta chain was profiled in a study of CD8 T cells in acute hepatitis C reinfection. Study-level results: Few CDR3s matched those for other epitopes. No group differed significantly in the high NS3-1073 repertoire diversity.

Notes on this clone: Its antigen is currently unknown.

Noted time point: naive CD8 control sorted from an acute-time-point sample. The CDR3 contains 12 residues. This table comes from immunoSEQ multiplex PCR, and its TCRdb copy is limited to in-frame clones, with some not included. The sample consists of more than 35,000 clones, just under 90% of them appearing once. The source material was naive CD8+ T cells from PBMCs. The V and J genes are TRBV21-1 and TRBJ2-5. TRBV21-1 is marked as a pseudogene. The clonotype was recovered from a man aged 25-45 years with chronic hepatitis C. In DNA form, the CDR3 reads TGTGCCAGCAGCAAAACCGAAGAGACCCAGTACTTC. Protein product: CASSKTEETQYF.